The sequence of this T cell receptor (beta chain) was determined in a study of blood T cell repertoires in COVID-19. Study details: Samples came from the United States, Italy and Spain, spanning acute and convalescent COVID-19.

Seattle enrolled patients during active infection and tracked them longitudinally. Clones were read by immunoSEQ multiplex PCR, and TCRdb kept only the in-frame ones, dropping some. This repertoire shows fewer than 300,000 clones, about 88% found once; its top ten account for more than 1.1%. Germline-derived CDR1 and CDR2 are LNHDA and SQIVND (reference sequence). This CDR3 has 18 residues. V was clipped by 1 base and J by 8 bases, with 26 bases between them. J is TRBJ1-2 and V is TRBV19, with D maybe TRBD1 (6 bases). Sequenced: peripheral blood. The clonotype originates from a human donor with COVID-19, enrolled during active disease. The donor label of this sample is uncertain. CDR3 protein: CASSIGPGEGGKRRGYTF. The CDR3 DNA sequence: TGTGCCAGTAGTATAGGCCCCGGAGAAGGGGGAAAGAGACGCGGCTACACCTTC.